Below, 24 T cell receptor beta chains from the same sample are listed, as sequenced in a study of T cells after yellow fever vaccination. TCRdb re-analysed the 5' RACE reads in MiXCR, keeping a single row per CDR3 protein. Counted here are around 46,000 distinct CDR3 sequences, 7.4% occurring once; the ten biggest clones make up over 25%. This specimen was CD8+ T cells sorted from PBMCs, taken less than 18 days after the first yellow fever vaccination. These TCRs come from a man aged 18 to 29 who received the YFV17D yellow fever vaccine.

As to this clonotype: At one end, the junction sequence differs from germline, possibly due to a read error. The chain couples TRBV5-5 to TRBJ2-2; the D call may be TRBD1 or TRBD2 (5 bases each). This CDR3 is 12 amino acids long. From germline, CDR1 is SGHKS and CDR2 YYEKEE (reference sequence). The CDR3: CAISEGTGELFF. The CDR3 DNA follows: TGTGCCATCAGCGAGGGGACCGGGGAGCTGTTTTTT.

This clonotype was seen at least ten times. Here the CDR3 reads CASSQVGTGFYEQYF. As DNA, the CDR3 is TGTGCCAGCAGCCAAGTGGGGACAGGGTTCTACGAGCAGTACTTC. The chain employs TRBV3-1 and TRBJ2-7, with 9 bases aligning to TRBD1. The germline CDR1 and CDR2 sequences are LGHDT and YNNKEL (reference sequence). The CDR3 is made up of 15 amino acids. Trimming removed 1 base from V and 3 bases from J; junction bases left unmatched: 4.

At least ten counts were recorded for this clonotype. The J gene is TRBJ2-5, the V gene TRBV19, with D uncertain. The CDR3 loop spans 14 amino acids. Trimming took off 6 bases at V and 5 bases at J, with 16 bases between the two ends. The germline V gene encodes CDR1 LNHDA and CDR2 SQIVND (reference sequence). CDR3 protein: CASRPRRGWETQYF. The DNA of the CDR3 is TGTGCCAGTAGACCCCGTCGAGGTTGGGAGACCCAGTACTTC. Based on the CDR3 plus reference TRBV19 and TRBJ2-5, the full variable domain is DGGITQSPKYLFRKEGQNVTLSCEQNLNHDAMYWYRQDPGQGLRLIYYSQIVNDFQKGDIAEGYSVSREKKESFPLTVTSAQKNPTAFYLCASRPRRGWETQYFGPGTRLLVL.

This clonotype was observed a few times. V gene TRBV10-3 combines with J gene TRBJ2-1; 8 bases align to TRBD1. The V gene end was trimmed by 0 bases and the J gene end by 8 bases; junction bases not matched to a gene: 21. There are 20 residues in the CDR3. Germline lookup yields CDR1 ENHRY and CDR2 SYGVKD. This CDR3 is CAISESSEGGVGQDSDEQFF. The CDR3 bases are TGTGCCATCAGTGAGTCAAGCGAGGGGGGAGTGGGACAGGACTCCGATGAGCAGTTCTTC.

This clonotype was detected only a few times. The rearrangement links TRBV27 to TRBJ2-7; D is possibly TRBD1 (6 bases). Trimming left V 4 bases short and J 0 bases short, with 13 bases between. CDR3 size: 15 residues. Germline CDR1 and CDR2: MNHEY and SMNVEV (reference sequence). CDR3 loop: CASSYDGTHSYEQYF. CDR3 bases: TGTGCCAGCAGTTATGATGGGACACACTCCTACGAGCAGTACTTC.

This clonotype has a count of ten or more. CDR3 loop: CASSATGLGSPLHF. The CDR3 bases are TGCGCCAGCAGTGCGACAGGGTTGGGTTCACCCCTCCACTTT. V gene TRBV10-1 combines with J gene TRBJ1-6; 7 bases align to TRBD1. The CDR3 runs 14 residues. CDR1 and CDR2 (germline): WNHNN, SYGVQD (reference sequence). Trimming removed 4 bases from V and 9 bases from J; junction bases left unmatched: 6.

This clonotype occurred many times. The gene calls are TRBV9 and TRBJ1-6; D remains ambiguous. Germline loops: CDR1 SGDLS, CDR2 YYNGEE. CDR3 length: 14 residues. Between the trimmed V and J ends, which lost 2 bases and 6 bases, there was a span of 9 bases. The CDR3 reads CASSVGRSNSPLHF. The CDR3 DNA reads TGTGCCAGCAGCGTCGGGAGATCTAATTCACCCCTCCACTTT.

This clonotype was counted ten times or more. The chain joins TRBV5-5 to TRBJ2-3; D is unresolved. Per the germline V gene, CDR1 is SGHKS and CDR2 is YYEKEE (reference sequence). V was shortened by 0 bases and J by 2 bases, with 7 bases between the two germline ends. The CDR3 has 14 residues. The CDR3 DNA reads TGTGCCAGCAGCTTGGAACATCTCACAGATACGCAGTATTTT. Its translation: CASSLEHLTDTQYF.

Ten or more counts support this clonotype. The chain joins TRBV7-6 to TRBJ2-1; 11 bases map to TRBD2. V was clipped by 1 base and J by 8 bases; unmatched bases: 7. The CDR3 is 16 amino acids. Germline lookup yields CDR1 SGHVS and CDR2 FNYEAQ. Here the CDR3 reads CASSLGASGGSDEQFF. CDR3 in DNA: TGTGCCAGCAGCTTAGGCGCTAGCGGGGGGTCTGATGAGCAGTTCTTC.

This clonotype was counted ten times or more. The chain has TRBV19 and TRBJ1-6; D is unresolved. CDR3 length: 14 residues. Per germline, CDR1 LNHDA and CDR2 SQIVND (reference sequence). V was shortened by 3 bases and J by 13 bases, with 16 bases between the two germline ends. DNA for the CDR3: TGTGCCAGTAGTATCGGAGGGAGCGGGAATCCCCTCCACTTT. It codes for CASSIGGSGNPLHF.

At least ten counts were recorded for this clonotype. The genes are TRBV5-5 and TRBJ2-7, with D possibly matching TRBD1 (6 bases). The germline V gene encodes CDR1 SGHKS and CDR2 YYEKEE (reference sequence). Trimming took off 4 bases at V and 4 bases at J, with 12 bases between the two ends. This CDR3 has 13 amino acids. CDR3 sequence reads: CASSTTGIYEQYV. DNA of the CDR3: TGTGCCAGCAGCACCACAGGGATTTACGAGCAGTACGTC.

This clonotype is medium-sized (0.01 to 0.1%). V is TRBV9 and J is TRBJ2-3; 9 nucleotides match TRBD2. V was clipped by 4 bases and J by 6 bases; unmatched bases: 12. Germline V gives CDR1 SGDLS, CDR2 YYNGEE. CDR3 length: 16 residues. Here the CDR3 reads CASSLGGTSTTDTQYF. Written as DNA, the CDR3 is TGTGCCAGCAGCCTTGGGGGGACTAGCACGACGGATACGCAGTATTTT.

In its sample, this clonotype was seen many times. This chain connects TRBV28 to TRBJ1-1; D gene ambiguous. Germline V gene data show CDR1 as MDHEN and CDR2 as SYDVKM. This CDR3 contains 13 residues. Trimming stripped 3 bases from V and 5 bases from J, with 10 bases between. This chain's CDR3 is CASSFRRMTEAFF. DNA of the CDR3: TGTGCCAGCAGTTTTAGGAGGATGACTGAAGCTTTCTTT.

This clonotype has ten or more counts. The V gene is TRBV7-6, the J gene TRBJ1-1; tentative D call: TRBD1 (5 bases). Germline V gene lookup returns CDR1 SGHVS and CDR2 FNYEAQ. V was clipped by 5 bases and J by 5 bases, with 18 bases between them. CDR3 length: 15 amino acids. The CDR3 nucleotides are TGTGCCAGCAGCCCAACCGTCCAGGGTGGGACTGAAGCTTTCTTT. It translates to CASSPTVQGGTEAFF.

This clonotype was observed at least ten times. V and J are TRBV5-1 and TRBJ2-2; 8 nucleotides match TRBD2. Germline values: CDR1 SGHRS, CDR2 YFSETQ. Trimming cost V 1 base and J 6 bases; bases outside gene matches: 8. The CDR3 runs 16 residues. CDR3 protein: CASSLFPGLDPGELFF. The CDR3 DNA sequence: TGCGCCAGCAGCTTGTTCCCGGGACTAGATCCCGGGGAGCTGTTTTTT. The full variable domain, with the rest looked up from reference TRBV5-1 and TRBJ2-2, is KAGVTQTPRYLIKTRGQQVTLSCSPISGHRSVSWYQQTPGQGLQFLFEYFSETQRNKGNFPGRFSGRQFSNSRSEMNVSTLELGDSALYLCASSLFPGLDPGELFFGEGSRLTVL.

This clonotype was seen many times. V is TRBV5-1 and J is TRBJ2-6; D unresolved. This CDR3 region has 15 residues. Deletions cut 4 bases from V and 1 base from J, with 9 bases between. Germline CDR1 is SGHRS and CDR2 is YFSETQ. In DNA form, the CDR3 reads TGCGCCAGCAGCGGACCTGAATCTGGGGCCAACGTCCTGACTTTC. Residues: CASSGPESGANVLTF. Full variable domain (rest looked up from reference TRBV5-1 and TRBJ2-6): KAGVTQTPRYLIKTRGQQVTLSCSPISGHRSVSWYQQTPGQGLQFLFEYFSETQRNKGNFPGRFSGRQFSNSRSEMNVSTLELGDSALYLCASSGPESGANVLTFGAGSRLTVL.

This clonotype was observed at least ten times. The CDR3 DNA sequence: TGCGCCAGCAGCCAGCAAATCCAGGGTGAATTTGGCTACACCTTC. Protein product: CASSQQIQGEFGYTF. V usage is TRBV4-1 and J usage is TRBJ1-2, with a tentative D call TRBD1 (5 bases). Between the trimmed V and J ends, which lost 3 bases and 7 bases, there was a span of 18 bases. The germline CDR1 and CDR2 sequences are MGHRA and YSYEKL. The CDR3 contains 15 residues.

Ten or more counts support this clonotype. The CDR3 DNA reads TGCGCCAGCAGCCAAGCGGCAAGCCCCCCGTACGAGCAGTACTTC. As protein: CASSQAASPPYEQYF. The chain combines TRBV4-1 with TRBJ2-7, with unresolved D. This CDR3 has 15 residues. Per germline, CDR1 MGHRA and CDR2 YSYEKL. V lost 1 base and J 4 bases, leaving 14 bases between the germline ends.

This clonotype was counted ten times or more. This chain links TRBV6-1 with TRBJ1-3; 7 nucleotides agree with TRBD1. The CDR3 contains 16 residues. Germline V gives CDR1 MNHNS, CDR2 SASEGT. Unmatched junction bases numbered 12, after V lost 10 bases and J lost 0 bases. CDR3 sequence: CATKDRDSSSGNTIYF. CDR3 nucleotide sequence: TGTGCCACCAAAGATCGGGACAGTAGCTCTGGAAACACCATATATTTT.

The sample holds many counts of this clonotype. V and J are TRBV15 and TRBJ1-2; D not resolved. Between the trimmed V and J ends, which lost 7 bases and 0 bases, there was a span of 12 bases. CDR1 and CDR2 (germline): LNHNV, YYDKDF (reference sequence). This CDR3 is 14 amino acids long. Here the CDR3 reads CATTPREANYGYTF. DNA for the CDR3: TGTGCCACCACCCCAAGAGAAGCTAACTATGGCTACACCTTC.

This clonotype is large (0.1 to 1%) within its sample. The chain couples TRBV14 to TRBJ2-7; maybe TRBD1 (6 bases). Germline CDR1 and CDR2: SGHDN and FVKESK. This CDR3 comprises 13 residues. The V gene lost 6 bases and the J gene lost 6 bases, with 15 bases spanning the gap. This chain's CDR3 is CASSTDVQGEQYV. The CDR3, as DNA: TGTGCCAGCAGTACGGACGTACAGGGCGAGCAGTACGTC.

In its sample, this clonotype was seen many times. V and J are TRBV4-1 and TRBJ2-5, with TRBD1 matching 11 bases. There are 16 residues in the CDR3. The germline V gene has CDR1 MGHRA and CDR2 YSYEKL. The trim removed 2 bases at V and 4 bases at J, leaving 6 bases unmatched. The CDR3: CASSQPGQGVAETQYF. For the CDR3, the DNA is TGCGCCAGCAGCCAACCGGGACAGGGGGTTGCAGAGACCCAGTACTTC.

The sample holds a few counts of this clonotype. The chain recombines TRBV19 with TRBJ2-5; D possibly corresponds to TRBD1 (7 bases). This CDR3 region has 12 residues. The V end lost 5 bases, the J end lost 6 bases, and 10 bases lay between the germline ends. Germline values: CDR1 LNHDA, CDR2 SQIVND (reference sequence). CDR3 in amino acids: CASSQGGQTQYF. The CDR3 coding sequence is TGTGCCAGTAGTCAGGGGGGCCAGACCCAGTACTTC.

This clonotype was detected a few times. The chain links TRBV27 to TRBJ2-5, with D possibly being TRBD1 or TRBD2 (5 bases each). This CDR3 comprises 13 residues. Germline lookup yields CDR1 MNHEY and CDR2 SMNVEV (reference sequence). With 0 bases removed from V and 12 bases from J, the gap between germline ends came to 14 bases. In DNA form, the CDR3 reads TGTGCCAGCAGTTTATCTGGGACGCGACCGGAGTACTTC. The encoded protein is CASSLSGTRPEYF.